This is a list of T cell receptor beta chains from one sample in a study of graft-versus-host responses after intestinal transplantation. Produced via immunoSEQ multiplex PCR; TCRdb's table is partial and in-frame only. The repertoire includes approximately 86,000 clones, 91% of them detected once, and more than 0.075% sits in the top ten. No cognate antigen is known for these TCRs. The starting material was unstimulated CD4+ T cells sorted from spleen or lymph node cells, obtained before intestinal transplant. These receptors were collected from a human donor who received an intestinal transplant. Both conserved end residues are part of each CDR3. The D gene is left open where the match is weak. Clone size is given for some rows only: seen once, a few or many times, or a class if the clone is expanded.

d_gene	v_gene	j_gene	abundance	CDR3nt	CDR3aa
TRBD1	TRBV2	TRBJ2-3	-	TGTGCCAGCTTCCGGGGACAGGGGATACCAGATACGCAGTATTTT	CASFRGQGIPDTQYF
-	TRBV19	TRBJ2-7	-	TGTGCCAGTAGTATGGTGGGGCAGGGCTACGAGCAGTACTTC	CASSMVGQGYEQYF
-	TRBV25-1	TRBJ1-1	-	TGTGCCAGCAGTGAACCTCACTACAGGGTGATGGATACTGAAGCTTTCTTT	CASSEPHYRVMDTEAFF
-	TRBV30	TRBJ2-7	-	TGTGCCTGGAGTGTAGGGGGTACCTCCTACGAGCAGTACTTC	CAWSVGGTSYEQYF
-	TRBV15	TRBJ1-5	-	TGTGCCACCAGCAGAGAGGGACTTAGCAATCAGCCCCAGCATTTT	CATSREGLSNQPQHF
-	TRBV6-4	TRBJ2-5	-	TGTGCCAGCAGTGACTCGAGAGGAGGGGAGACCCAGTACTTC	CASSDSRGGETQYF
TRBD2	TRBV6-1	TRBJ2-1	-	TGTGCCAGCAGTGTAACTAGCGGGGGTCATGAGCAGTTCTTC	CASSVTSGGHEQFF
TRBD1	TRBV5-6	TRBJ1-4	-	TGTGCCAGCAGCTTAATAGGGGGCCCGGAAAAACTGTTTTTT	CASSLIGGPEKLFF
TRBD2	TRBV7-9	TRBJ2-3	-	TGTGCCAGCAGCCGGTTACTAGCGGGGGGGCCGGAATCAGATACGCAGTATTTT	CASSRLLAGGPESDTQYF
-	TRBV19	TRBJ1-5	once	TGTGCCAGACTACAGGGAGAAGATAGCAATCAGCCCCAGCATTTT	CARLQGEDSNQPQHF
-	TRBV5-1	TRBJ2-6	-	TGCGCCAGCAGCGCGACACAGGGCTGGGCCAACGTCCTGACTTTC	CASSATQGWANVLTF
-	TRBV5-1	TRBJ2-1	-	TGCGCCAGCAGCTTGGGGACGGGATACAATGAGCAGTTCTTC	CASSLGTGYNEQFF
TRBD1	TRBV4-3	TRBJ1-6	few	TGCGCCAGCAGCCAAGCAAGGGGGACAGGCAATTCACCCCTCCACTTT	CASSQARGTGNSPLHF
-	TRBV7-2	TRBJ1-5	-	TGTGCCAGCAGCTTAGTTATTGGGGAGCAGCCCCAGCATTTT	CASSLVIGEQPQHF
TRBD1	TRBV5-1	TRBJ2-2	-	TGCGCCAGCAGCGCACAGACAGGGGAAACCCGGGAGCTGTTTTTT	CASSAQTGETRELFF
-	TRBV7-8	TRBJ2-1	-	TGTGCCAGCGGTGGCTCGCCCTACAATGAGCAGTTCTTC	CASGGSPYNEQFF
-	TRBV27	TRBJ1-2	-	TGTGCCAGCAGGTCCCCGACCGCGGCCTATGGCTACACCTTC	CASRSPTAAYGYTF
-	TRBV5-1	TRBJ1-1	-	TGCGCCAGCAGCTTCCAGGGACAGAACACTGAAGCTTTCTTT	CASSFQGQNTEAFF
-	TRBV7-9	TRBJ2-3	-	TGTGCCAGCAGCCCTTCGGCAGGGCCCACAGATACGCAGTATTTT	CASSPSAGPTDTQYF
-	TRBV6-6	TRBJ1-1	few	TGTGCCAGCAGTCTTAGGGGCACTGAAGCTTTCTTT	CASSLRGTEAFF
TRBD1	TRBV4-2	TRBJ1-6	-	TGTGCCAGCAGCCAAGATCTGTCTAGTCGGGACAGCAGAAATAATTCACCCCTCCACTTT	CASSQDLSSRDSRNNSPLHF
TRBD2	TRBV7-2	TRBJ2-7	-	TGTGCCAGCAGCTTTGAGCGGGGGCCGACCTACGAGCAGTACTTC	CASSFERGPTYEQYF
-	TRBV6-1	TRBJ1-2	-	TGTGCCAGCAGTGAACTACCGGGGGGCTACACCTTC	CASSELPGGYTF
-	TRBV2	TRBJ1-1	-	TGTGCCAGCAAGGGTCGCAGGGGCATTGGAGGAGCCACTGAAGCTTTCTTT	CASKGRRGIGGATEAFF
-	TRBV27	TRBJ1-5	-	TGTGCCAGCAGTTTCCGTCAGAGCAATCAGCCCCAGCATTTT	CASSFRQSNQPQHF
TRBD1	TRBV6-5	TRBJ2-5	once	TGTGCCAGCACTCCGGACGGACAGGGGCGAGAGACCCAGTACTTC	CASTPDGQGRETQYF
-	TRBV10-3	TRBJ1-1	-	TGTGCCATCGCTGGTGGCCATACTGAAGCTTTCTTT	CAIAGGHTEAFF
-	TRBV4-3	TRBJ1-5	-	TGCGCCAGCAGCCAAGATCGGGGGAAGAATCAGCCCCAGCATTTT	CASSQDRGKNQPQHF
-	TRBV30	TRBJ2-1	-	-	CAWSVGQGAREFF
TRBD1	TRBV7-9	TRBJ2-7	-	TGTGCCAGCAGCTTAACCCTGGGAAGGGGGCGAAGCGAGCAGTACTTC	CASSLTLGRGRSEQYF
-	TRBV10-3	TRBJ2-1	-	TGTGCCATCACCGGGATGGGAAAGAATGAGCAGTTCTTC	CAITGMGKNEQFF
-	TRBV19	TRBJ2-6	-	TGTGCCAGTAGTCCCCCAGGCGCTGGGGCCAACGTCCTGACTTTC	CASSPPGAGANVLTF
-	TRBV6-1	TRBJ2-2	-	TGTGCCGGGCAGCCCCTTCATAACACCGGGGAGCTGTTTTTT	CAGQPLHNTGELFF
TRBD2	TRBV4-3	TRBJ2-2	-	TGCGCCAGCAGCCGGGAGCACAGGGCAGGGTGGCTAGCGGGGGGGAACACCGGGGAGCTGTTTTTT	CASSREHRAGWLAGGNTGELFF
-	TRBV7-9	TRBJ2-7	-	TGTGCCAGCAGCTTAGAACTTCTGAGAAAGCAGTACTTC	CASSLELLRKQYF
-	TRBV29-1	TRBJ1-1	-	TGCAGCGTTGATATGGGGGCTTGGGGCACTGAAGCTTTCTTT	CSVDMGAWGTEAFF
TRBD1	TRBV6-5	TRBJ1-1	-	TGTGCCAGCAGTTCGTCGGGACAGAGACATGAAGCTTTCTTT	CASSSSGQRHEAFF
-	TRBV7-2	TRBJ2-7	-	TGTGCCAGCAGCTTATCCCCAGACTACGAGCAGTACTTC	CASSLSPDYEQYF
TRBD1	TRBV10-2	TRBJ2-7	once	TGCGCCAGCAGGACAGGGGACGACGAGCAGTACTTC	CASRTGDDEQYF
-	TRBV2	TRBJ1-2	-	TGTGCCAGCGCGGGGAGACCTAACTATGGCTACACCTTC	CASAGRPNYGYTF
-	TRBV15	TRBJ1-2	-	TGTGCCACCACCCTTGACGGCTCTGGCGGGGGTGAGGGCTACACCTTC	CATTLDGSGGGEGYTF
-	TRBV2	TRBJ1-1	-	TGTGCCAGCAGCGTACAGGGTAGGGGCACTGAAGCTTTCTTT	CASSVQGRGTEAFF
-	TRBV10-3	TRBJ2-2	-	TGTGCCATCAGTGAGTCGAAGAGGACAGCTCCTCCCGGGGAGCTGTTTTTT	CAISESKRTAPPGELFF
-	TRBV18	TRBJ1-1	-	TGTGCCAGCTCACCACGAGGAGTTCTAACTGAAGCTTTCTTT	CASSPRGVLTEAFF
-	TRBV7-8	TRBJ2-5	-	TGTGCCAGCAGCTCGAAATGGACAGACCGATTAGAGACCCAGTACTTC	CASSSKWTDRLETQYF
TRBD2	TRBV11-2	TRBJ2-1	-	TGTGCCAGCAGCTTACCGCCGCGTCTTGGGGGGGGGAGTTACAATGAGCAGTTCTTC	CASSLPPRLGGGSYNEQFF
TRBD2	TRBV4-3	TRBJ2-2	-	TGCGCCAGCAGCCACCTTCTAGCGGGCGGCGGGGAGCTGTTTTTT	CASSHLLAGGGELFF
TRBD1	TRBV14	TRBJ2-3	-	TGTGCCAGCAGCCAAGATAGGGACAGTACTCAGTATTTT	CASSQDRDSTQYF
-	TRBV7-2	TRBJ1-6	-	TGTGCCAGCAGCTTACTCGGGGGGAGACAGGCCAATTCACCCCTCCACTTT	CASSLLGGRQANSPLHF
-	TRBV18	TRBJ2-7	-	TGTGCCAGCTCACCTCAGGGGGGAAACTCCTACGAGCAGTACTTC	CASSPQGGNSYEQYF
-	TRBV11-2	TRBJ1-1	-	TGTGCCAGCAGCTTAGCTACAGGGTTTCTTCTAACTGAAGCTTTCTTT	CASSLATGFLLTEAFF
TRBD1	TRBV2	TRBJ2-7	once	TGTGCCAGCAGTGAAGGTTGGTTAGGGACAGACTACGAGCAGTACTTC	CASSEGWLGTDYEQYF
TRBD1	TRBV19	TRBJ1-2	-	TGTGCCACCGTACAGGGGACTGGCTATGGCTACACCTTC	CATVQGTGYGYTF
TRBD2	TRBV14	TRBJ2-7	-	TGTGCCAGCCGCTTAGCGGGCGCCCTCGAGCAGTACTTC	CASRLAGALEQYF